Listed below are T cell receptor beta chains from one sample, sequenced in a study of Graves' ophthalmopathy and Graves' hyperthyroidism. One entry per CDR3 protein results from TCRdb running MiXCR on the multiplex PCR reads. This sample has 620,000 or so distinct CDR3 sequences, with about 24% found just once. Sequenced: peripheral blood. The receptors were gathered from a young woman with stable Graves' hyperthyroidism. Some clones in this sample may be carry-over from other donors' samples. Both conserved end residues are part of each CDR3. D genes are given only for firm matches. Size is stated for part of the rows, as once, few or many counts, or as a class when the clone is expanded.

clone_size: NA
v_call: TRBV6-1
d_call: NA
j_call: TRBJ1-5
cdr3_aa: CASSDPRGQGHQPQHF
cdr3_nt: TGTGCCAGCAGTGACCCCAGGGGCCAGGGGCATCAGCCCCAGCATTTT

clone_size: NA
v_call: TRBV19
d_call: NA
j_call: TRBJ1-1
cdr3_aa: CASSIGGFTEAFF
cdr3_nt: TGTGCCAGTAGTATTGGGGGTTTCACTGAAGCTTTCTTT

clone_size: many
v_call: TRBV10-1
d_call: TRBD2
j_call: TRBJ2-2
cdr3_aa: CASSEWSTAGGPGELFF
cdr3_nt: TGCGCCAGCAGTGAGTGGTCCACAGCGGGAGGGCCCGGGGAGCTGTTTTTT

clone_size: many
v_call: TRBV19
d_call: NA
j_call: TRBJ1-2
cdr3_aa: CASSISASHYGYTF
cdr3_nt: TGTGCCAGTAGTATTTCCGCGTCCCACTATGGCTACACCTTC

clone_size: NA
v_call: TRBV28
d_call: TRBD1
j_call: TRBJ1-5
cdr3_aa: CASSRRTGAPPPQHF
cdr3_nt: TGTGCCAGCAGTAGGAGGACAGGGGCCCCCCCCCCCCAGCATTTT

clone_size: once
v_call: TRBV6-5
d_call: NA
j_call: TRBJ1-2
cdr3_aa: CASSYSRGNYGYSF
cdr3_nt: TGTGCCAGCAGTTACTCGAGAGGTAACTATGGCTACTCCTTC

clone_size: NA
v_call: TRBV7-3
d_call: NA
j_call: TRBJ2-5
cdr3_aa: CASSPTPLTGAKETQYF
cdr3_nt: TGTGCCAGCAGCCCAACACCTCTTACGGGGGCGAAGGAGACCCAGTACTTC

clone_size: many
v_call: TRBV11-2
d_call: NA
j_call: TRBJ1-3
cdr3_aa: CASSLETGAGNTIYF
cdr3_nt: TGTGCCAGCAGCTTAGAGACAGGAGCAGGAAACACCATATATTTT

clone_size: NA
v_call: TRBV4-1
d_call: TRBD2
j_call: TRBJ2-3
cdr3_aa: CASSQGLAGFTDTQYF
cdr3_nt: TGCGCCAGCAGCCAGGGACTAGCGGGATTCACAGATACGCAGTATTTT

clone_size: many
v_call: TRBV9
d_call: NA
j_call: TRBJ1-2
cdr3_aa: CASSAHRVNDGYTF
cdr3_nt: TGTGCCAGCAGCGCCCACAGGGTAAATGATGGCTACACCTTC

clone_size: many
v_call: TRBV5-1
d_call: TRBD2
j_call: TRBJ2-7
cdr3_aa: CASSLASSGTYEQYF
cdr3_nt: TGCGCCAGCAGCTTGGCGTCTAGCGGAACCTACGAGCAGTACTTC

clone_size: NA
v_call: TRBV11-3
d_call: NA
j_call: TRBJ1-1
cdr3_aa: CASSLYSDYNTEAFF
cdr3_nt: TGTGCCAGCAGCTTATATTCAGACTACAACACTGAAGCTTTCTTT

clone_size: many
v_call: TRBV12-3/TRBV12-4
d_call: NA
j_call: TRBJ1-1
cdr3_aa: CASSFGQFEAFF
cdr3_nt: TGTGCCAGCAGCTTCGGACAGTTTGAAGCTTTCTTT

clone_size: many
v_call: TRBV6-1
d_call: NA
j_call: TRBJ1-6
cdr3_aa: CASSPLGKTTYNSPLHF
cdr3_nt: TGTGCCAGCAGTCCCCTTGGGAAGACTACCTATAATTCACCCCTCCACTTT

clone_size: NA
v_call: TRBV6-1
d_call: NA
j_call: TRBJ2-2
cdr3_aa: CASSEEGGAGSGELFF
cdr3_nt: TGTGCCAGCAGTGAAGAGGGGGGGGCCGGATCCGGGGAGCTGTTTTTT

clone_size: few
v_call: TRBV6-2/TRBV6-3
d_call: NA
j_call: TRBJ1-2
cdr3_aa: CASSYSTPGRLLRDGYTF
cdr3_nt: TGTGCCAGCAGTTATTCGACACCGGGACGGCTTCTTCGCGATGGCTACACCTTC

clone_size: few
v_call: TRBV6-2/TRBV6-3
d_call: NA
j_call: TRBJ1-5
cdr3_aa: CASSYGQTNQPQHF
cdr3_nt: TGTGCCAGCAGTTACGGGCAGACAAATCAGCCCCAGCATTTT

clone_size: many
v_call: TRBV7-8
d_call: NA
j_call: TRBJ2-7
cdr3_aa: CASSSGPTAYEQYF
cdr3_nt: TGTGCCAGCAGCTCGGGACCGACGGCTTACGAGCAGTACTTC

clone_size: many
v_call: TRBV30
d_call: NA
j_call: TRBJ2-7
cdr3_aa: CAWSRQVADEQYF
cdr3_nt: TGTGCCTGGAGTCGACAGGTAGCTGACGAGCAGTACTTC

clone_size: many
v_call: TRBV20-1
d_call: TRBD1
j_call: TRBJ2-7
cdr3_aa: CSARPGGQVYEQYF
cdr3_nt: TGCAGTGCTAGACCAGGGGGCCAGGTATACGAGCAGTACTTC

clone_size: many
v_call: TRBV2
d_call: TRBD1
j_call: TRBJ1-2
cdr3_aa: CASSEMRTGGFGYTF
cdr3_nt: TGTGCCAGCAGTGAAATGAGGACAGGGGGATTTGGCTACACCTTC

clone_size: few
v_call: TRBV4-1
d_call: TRBD1
j_call: TRBJ1-2
cdr3_aa: CASSQDLGTGSNYGYTF
cdr3_nt: TGCGCCAGCAGCCAAGACCTTGGGACAGGGTCTAACTATGGCTACACCTTC

clone_size: many
v_call: TRBV6-5
d_call: NA
j_call: TRBJ1-5
cdr3_aa: CASSRIRGDQPQHF
cdr3_nt: TGTGCCAGCAGTAGGATCAGGGGTGATCAGCCCCAGCATTTT

clone_size: NA
v_call: TRBV6-7
d_call: NA
j_call: TRBJ2-7
cdr3_aa: CASSYSKVSTGFYEQYF
cdr3_nt: TGTGCCAGCAGTTACTCGAAGGTTTCGACTGGATTCTACGAGCAGTACTTC

clone_size: few
v_call: TRBV19
d_call: NA
j_call: TRBJ1-1
cdr3_aa: CASTATGRIEAFF
cdr3_nt: TGTGCCAGTACCGCGACAGGACGCATTGAAGCTTTCTTT

clone_size: NA
v_call: TRBV28
d_call: NA
j_call: TRBJ1-2
cdr3_aa: CAGAVGGGYTF
cdr3_nt: TGTGCCGGCGCGGTTGGGGGTGGCTACACCTTC

clone_size: many
v_call: TRBV30
d_call: NA
j_call: TRBJ1-1
cdr3_aa: CAWGQMNTEAFF
cdr3_nt: TGTGCCTGGGGACAAATGAACACTGAAGCTTTCTTT

clone_size: many
v_call: TRBV12-5
d_call: NA
j_call: TRBJ2-5
cdr3_aa: CASGFRETQYF
cdr3_nt: TGTGCTAGTGGTTTTAGAGAGACCCAGTACTTC

clone_size: few
v_call: TRBV20-1
d_call: NA
j_call: TRBJ1-5
cdr3_aa: CSVRRGSNQPQHF
cdr3_nt: TGCAGTGTTCGCAGGGGTAGCAATCAGCCCCAGCATTTT

clone_size: NA
v_call: TRBV28
d_call: TRBD1
j_call: TRBJ2-7
cdr3_aa: CASRHWTGAYEQYF
cdr3_nt: TGTGCCAGCAGGCACTGGACAGGAGCCTACGAGCAGTACTTC

clone_size: few
v_call: TRBV20-1
d_call: NA
j_call: TRBJ1-1
cdr3_aa: CSARDPWQSDTEAFF
cdr3_nt: TGCAGTGCTAGAGATCCGTGGCAGTCGGACACTGAAGCTTTCTTT

clone_size: many
v_call: TRBV19
d_call: NA
j_call: TRBJ1-1
cdr3_aa: CASSMVGAGTRSFF
cdr3_nt: NA

clone_size: once
v_call: TRBV7-3
d_call: NA
j_call: TRBJ2-6
cdr3_aa: CASSLTLGAGANVMTF
cdr3_nt: TGTGCCAGCAGCTTAACGTTGGGGGCTGGGGCCAACGTCATGACTTTC

clone_size: many
v_call: TRBV7-8
d_call: NA
j_call: TRBJ2-5
cdr3_aa: CASSSSTQGWETQYF
cdr3_nt: TGTGCCAGCAGCTCCAGCACCCAGGGGTGGGAGACCCAGTACTTC

clone_size: NA
v_call: TRBV25-1
d_call: NA
j_call: TRBJ1-2
cdr3_aa: CASSDTTGRNYGYTF
cdr3_nt: TGTGCCAGCAGTGACACCACCGGGCGTAACTATGGCTACACCTTC

clone_size: few
v_call: TRBV7-9
d_call: TRBD1
j_call: TRBJ1-6
cdr3_aa: CASRGQGLNSPLHF
cdr3_nt: TGTGCCAGCAGAGGACAGGGATTAAATTCACCCCTCCACTTT

clone_size: many
v_call: TRBV6-1
d_call: NA
j_call: TRBJ1-1
cdr3_aa: CASSADSLLEAFF
cdr3_nt: TGTGCCAGCAGTGCTGACAGCCTCCTTGAAGCTTTCTTT

clone_size: many
v_call: TRBV28
d_call: NA
j_call: TRBJ2-5
cdr3_aa: CASSFVERAQETQYF
cdr3_nt: TGTGCCAGCAGTTTCGTGGAACGCGCCCAAGAGACCCAGTACTTC

clone_size: many
v_call: TRBV4-1
d_call: NA
j_call: TRBJ1-1
cdr3_aa: CASSPLIGAGAEAFF
cdr3_nt: TGCGCCAGCAGCCCACTAATAGGGGCGGGAGCTGAAGCTTTCTTT

clone_size: NA
v_call: TRBV15
d_call: NA
j_call: TRBJ1-5
cdr3_aa: CATSSIRYSNQPQHF
cdr3_nt: TGTGCCACCAGCAGCATTAGGTATAGCAATCAGCCCCAGCATTTT

clone_size: many
v_call: TRBV20-1
d_call: TRBD1
j_call: TRBJ2-7
cdr3_aa: CSAGAGQGSYEQYF
cdr3_nt: TGCAGTGCTGGGGCGGGACAGGGGAGCTACGAGCAGTACTTC

clone_size: NA
v_call: TRBV30
d_call: NA
j_call: TRBJ1-1
cdr3_aa: CAWSEVWQANTEAFF
cdr3_nt: TGTGCCTGGAGTGAGGTTTGGCAGGCGAACACTGAAGCTTTCTTT

clone_size: NA
v_call: TRBV12-3/TRBV12-4
d_call: NA
j_call: TRBJ2-2
cdr3_aa: CASSPGSDTGELFF
cdr3_nt: TGTGCCAGCAGTCCCGGAAGCGACACCGGGGAGCTGTTTTTT

clone_size: many
v_call: TRBV30
d_call: NA
j_call: TRBJ1-5
cdr3_aa: CAWSVPGFGNQPQHF
cdr3_nt: TGTGCCTGGAGTGTACCGGGTTTTGGCAATCAGCCCCAGCATTTT

clone_size: few
v_call: TRBV27
d_call: TRBD2
j_call: TRBJ2-3
cdr3_aa: CASSLLPGATGGTDTQYF
cdr3_nt: TGTGCCAGCAGTTTACTCCCGGGGGCGACGGGAGGGACAGATACGCAGTATTTT

clone_size: many
v_call: TRBV7-2
d_call: TRBD1
j_call: TRBJ1-1
cdr3_aa: CASSWDRQSTEAFF
cdr3_nt: TGTGCCAGCAGCTGGGACAGGCAGTCCACTGAAGCTTTCTTT

clone_size: many
v_call: TRBV20-1
d_call: TRBD1
j_call: TRBJ1-5
cdr3_aa: CSARSKQGISNQPQHF
cdr3_nt: TGCAGTGCTAGATCGAAACAGGGGATAAGTAATCAGCCCCAGCATTTT

clone_size: NA
v_call: TRBV20-1
d_call: TRBD2
j_call: TRBJ2-7
cdr3_aa: CSASSGSRLRGSEQYF
cdr3_nt: TGCAGTGCTAGCAGCGGGAGTCGTCTCCGGGGCTCCGAGCAGTACTTC

clone_size: many
v_call: TRBV20-1
d_call: NA
j_call: TRBJ2-5
cdr3_aa: CSARDRPSMETQYF
cdr3_nt: TGCAGTGCTAGAGATCGACCTAGCATGGAGACCCAGTACTTC

clone_size: few
v_call: TRBV7-9
d_call: NA
j_call: TRBJ1-2
cdr3_aa: CASSPPGVSDYGYTF
cdr3_nt: TGTGCCAGCAGCCCGCCAGGGGTGAGTGACTATGGCTACACCTTC

clone_size: many
v_call: TRBV15
d_call: NA
j_call: TRBJ1-2
cdr3_aa: CATSGTGYGYTF
cdr3_nt: TGTGCCACCAGCGGGACCGGCTATGGCTACACCTTC

clone_size: NA
v_call: TRBV24-1
d_call: NA
j_call: TRBJ2-2
cdr3_aa: CATSTGTYTGELFF
cdr3_nt: TGTGCCACCAGTACCGGGACATACACCGGGGAGCTGTTTTTT

clone_size: many
v_call: TRBV12-3/TRBV12-4
d_call: NA
j_call: TRBJ1-1
cdr3_aa: CASSLGDIWNTEAFF
cdr3_nt: TGTGCCAGCAGTTTAGGAGATATCTGGAACACTGAAGCTTTCTTT